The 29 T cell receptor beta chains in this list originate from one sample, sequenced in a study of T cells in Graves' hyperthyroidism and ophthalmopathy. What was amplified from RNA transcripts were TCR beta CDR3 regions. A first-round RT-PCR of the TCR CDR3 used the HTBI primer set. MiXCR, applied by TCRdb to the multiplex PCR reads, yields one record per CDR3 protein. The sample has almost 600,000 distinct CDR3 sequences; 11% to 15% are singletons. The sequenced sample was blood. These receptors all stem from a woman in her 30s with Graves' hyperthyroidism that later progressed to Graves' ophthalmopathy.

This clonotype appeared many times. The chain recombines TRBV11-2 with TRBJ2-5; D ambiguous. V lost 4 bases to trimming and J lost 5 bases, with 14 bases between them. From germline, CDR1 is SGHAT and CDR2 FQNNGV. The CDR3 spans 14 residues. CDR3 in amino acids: CASSYGTASETQYF. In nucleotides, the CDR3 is TGTGCCAGCAGCTACGGCACGGCTAGTGAGACCCAGTACTTC.

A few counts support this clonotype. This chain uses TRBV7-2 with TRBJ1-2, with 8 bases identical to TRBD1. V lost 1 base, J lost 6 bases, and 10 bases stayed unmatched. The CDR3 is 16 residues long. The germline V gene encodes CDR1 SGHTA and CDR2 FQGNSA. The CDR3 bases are TGTGCCAGCAGCTTAGTGCCGGGGACAGGAGTTAATGGCTACACCTTC. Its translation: CASSLVPGTGVNGYTF.

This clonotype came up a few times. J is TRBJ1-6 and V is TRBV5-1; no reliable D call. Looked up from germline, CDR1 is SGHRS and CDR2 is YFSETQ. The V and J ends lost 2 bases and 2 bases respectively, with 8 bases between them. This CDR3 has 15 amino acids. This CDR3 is CASSLDTTYNSPLHF. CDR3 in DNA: TGCGCCAGCAGCTTAGATACCACCTATAATTCACCCCTCCACTTT.

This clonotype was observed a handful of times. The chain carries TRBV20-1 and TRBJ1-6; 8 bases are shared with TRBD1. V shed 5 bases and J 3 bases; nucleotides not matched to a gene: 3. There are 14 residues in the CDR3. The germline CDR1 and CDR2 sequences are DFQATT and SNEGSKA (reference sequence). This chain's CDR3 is CSAGDRNYNSPLHF. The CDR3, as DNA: TGCAGTGCTGGGGACAGGAACTATAATTCACCCCTCCACTTT.

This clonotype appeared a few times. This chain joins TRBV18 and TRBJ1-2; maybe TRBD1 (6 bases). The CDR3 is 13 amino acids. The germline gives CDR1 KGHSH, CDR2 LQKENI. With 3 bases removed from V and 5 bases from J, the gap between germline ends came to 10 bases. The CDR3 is CASSPRTVYGYTF. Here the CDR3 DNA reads TGTGCCAGCTCACCGCGGACAGTTTATGGCTACACCTTC.

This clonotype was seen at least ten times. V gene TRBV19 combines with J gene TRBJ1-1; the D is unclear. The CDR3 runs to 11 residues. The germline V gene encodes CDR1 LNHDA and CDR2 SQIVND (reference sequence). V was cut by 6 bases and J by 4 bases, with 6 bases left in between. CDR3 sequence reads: CASREATEAFF. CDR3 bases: TGTGCCAGTAGGGAAGCCACTGAAGCTTTCTTT.

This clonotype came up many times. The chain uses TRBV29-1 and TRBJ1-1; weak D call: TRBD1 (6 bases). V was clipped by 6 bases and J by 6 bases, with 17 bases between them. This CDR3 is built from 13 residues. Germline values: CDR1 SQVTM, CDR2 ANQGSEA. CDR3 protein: CSVVGGAVAEAFF. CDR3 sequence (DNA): TGCAGCGTGGTGGGGGGGGCGGTGGCTGAAGCTTTCTTT.

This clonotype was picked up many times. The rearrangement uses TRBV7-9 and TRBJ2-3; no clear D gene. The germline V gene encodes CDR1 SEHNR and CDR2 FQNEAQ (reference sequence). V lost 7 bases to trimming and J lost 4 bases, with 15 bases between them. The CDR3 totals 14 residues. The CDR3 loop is CASTHRRFSDTQYF. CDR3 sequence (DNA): TGTGCCAGCACCCACCGTAGATTTTCAGATACGCAGTATTTT.

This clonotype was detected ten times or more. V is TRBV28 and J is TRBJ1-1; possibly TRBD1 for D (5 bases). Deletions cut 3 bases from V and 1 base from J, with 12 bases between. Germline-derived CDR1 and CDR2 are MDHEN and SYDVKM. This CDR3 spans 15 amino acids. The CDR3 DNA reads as TGTGCCAGCAGTTTTCGACAGTCCCGGAACACTGAAGCTTTCTTT. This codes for CASSFRQSRNTEAFF. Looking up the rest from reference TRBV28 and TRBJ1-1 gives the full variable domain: DVKVTQSSRYLVKRTGEKVFLECVQDMDHENMFWYRQDPGLGLRLIYFSYDVKMKEKGDIPEGYSVSREKKERFSLILESASTNQTSMYLCASSFRQSRNTEAFFGQGTRLTVV.

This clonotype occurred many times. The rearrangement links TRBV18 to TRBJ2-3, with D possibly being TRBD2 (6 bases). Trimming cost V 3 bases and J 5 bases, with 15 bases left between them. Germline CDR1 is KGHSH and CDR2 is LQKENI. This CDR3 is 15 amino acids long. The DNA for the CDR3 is TGTGCCAGCTCACCCGCGGGACCGCCTGGAGATACGCAGTATTTT. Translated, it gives CASSPAGPPGDTQYF.

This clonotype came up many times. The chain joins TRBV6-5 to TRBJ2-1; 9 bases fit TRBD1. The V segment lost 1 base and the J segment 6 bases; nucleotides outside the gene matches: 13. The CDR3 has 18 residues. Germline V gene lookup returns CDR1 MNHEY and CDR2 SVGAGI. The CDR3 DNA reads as TGTGCCAGCAGTTACTACTTGCTGGCCGGGACAGGGCCCAATGAGCAGTTCTTC. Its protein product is CASSYYLLAGTGPNEQFF.

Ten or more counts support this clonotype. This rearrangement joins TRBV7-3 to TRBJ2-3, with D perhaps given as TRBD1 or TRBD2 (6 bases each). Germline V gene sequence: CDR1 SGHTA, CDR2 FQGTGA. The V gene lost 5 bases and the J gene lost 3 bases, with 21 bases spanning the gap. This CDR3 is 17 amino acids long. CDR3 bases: TGTGCCAGCAGCCCCCTCGCGGCGGTAGGGGGGACAGATACGCAGTATTTT. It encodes CASSPLAAVGGTDTQYF.

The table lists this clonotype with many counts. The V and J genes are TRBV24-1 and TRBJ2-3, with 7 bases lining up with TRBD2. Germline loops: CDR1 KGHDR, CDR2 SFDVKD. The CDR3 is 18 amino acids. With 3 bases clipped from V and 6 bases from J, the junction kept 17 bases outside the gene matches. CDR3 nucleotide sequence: TGTGCCACCAGTGATGCCATAGGGGTTAGCGGGTATGCGGATACGCAGTATTTT. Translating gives CATSDAIGVSGYADTQYF.

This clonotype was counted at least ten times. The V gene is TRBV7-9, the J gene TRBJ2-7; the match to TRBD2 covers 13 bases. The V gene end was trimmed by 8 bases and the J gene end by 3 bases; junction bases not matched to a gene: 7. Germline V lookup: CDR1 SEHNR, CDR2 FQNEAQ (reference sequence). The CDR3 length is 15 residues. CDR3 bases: TGTGCCAGCTCACCCAGGACTAGCGGGAGCTACGAGCAGTACTTC. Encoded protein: CASSPRTSGSYEQYF.

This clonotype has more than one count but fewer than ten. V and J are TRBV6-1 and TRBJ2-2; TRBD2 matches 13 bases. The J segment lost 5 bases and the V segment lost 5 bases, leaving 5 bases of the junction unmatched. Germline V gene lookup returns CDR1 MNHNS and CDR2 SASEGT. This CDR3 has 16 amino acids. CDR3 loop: CASSSRLAGGTGELFF. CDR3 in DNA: TGTGCCAGCAGTTCGCGACTAGCGGGAGGTACCGGGGAGCTGTTTTTT.

The CDR3 region is CAWSVGGSSGYTF. DNA for the CDR3: TGTGCCTGGAGTGTAGGGGGGTCTAGTGGCTACACCTTC. The chain joins TRBV30 to TRBJ1-2, with D possibly being TRBD1 (6 bases). CDR3 length: 13 residues. The V gene lost 0 bases and the J gene lost 7 bases, with 12 bases spanning the gap. CDR1 is GTSNPN and CDR2 is SVGIG in the germline V gene (reference sequence).

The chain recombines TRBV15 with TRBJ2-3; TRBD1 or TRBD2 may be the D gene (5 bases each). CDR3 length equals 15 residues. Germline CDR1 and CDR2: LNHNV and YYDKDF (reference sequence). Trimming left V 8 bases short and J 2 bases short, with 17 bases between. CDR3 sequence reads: CATAPSGAITDTQYF. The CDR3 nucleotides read TGTGCCACCGCACCCTCCGGGGCCATCACAGATACGCAGTATTTT.

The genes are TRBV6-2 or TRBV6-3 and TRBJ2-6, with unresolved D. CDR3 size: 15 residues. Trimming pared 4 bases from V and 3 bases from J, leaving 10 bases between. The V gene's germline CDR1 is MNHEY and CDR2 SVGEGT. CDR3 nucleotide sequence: TGTGCCAGCAGTTCTCGACCTGGTGGGGCCAACGTCCTGACTTTC. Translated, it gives CASSSRPGGANVLTF.

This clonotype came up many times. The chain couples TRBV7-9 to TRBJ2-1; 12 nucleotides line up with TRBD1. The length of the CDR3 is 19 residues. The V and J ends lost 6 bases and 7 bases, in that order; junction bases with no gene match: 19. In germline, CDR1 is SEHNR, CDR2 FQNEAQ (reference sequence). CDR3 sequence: CASRGSGTGGMIAGNEQFF. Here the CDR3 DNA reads TGTGCCAGCAGGGGATCCGGGACAGGGGGCATGATAGCGGGGAATGAGCAGTTCTTC.

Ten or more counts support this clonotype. The CDR3 here is CASSQGLAGVTEQFF. The CDR3 bases are TGTGCCAGCAGTCAAGGACTAGCGGGAGTAACGGAGCAGTTCTTC. This sequence joins TRBV27 and TRBJ2-1; 13 bases line up with TRBD2. Germline-derived CDR1 and CDR2 are MNHEY and SMNVEV (reference sequence). The CDR3 covers 15 residues. The V gene end was trimmed by 5 bases and the J gene end by 10 bases; junction bases not matched to a gene: 8.

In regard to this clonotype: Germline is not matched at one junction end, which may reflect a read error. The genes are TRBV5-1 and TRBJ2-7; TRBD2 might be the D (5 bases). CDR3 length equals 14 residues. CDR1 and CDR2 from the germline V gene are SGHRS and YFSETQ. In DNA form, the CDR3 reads TGTGCCAGCAGCGTAGCGTTCGGCACCTTCGAGCAGTACTTC. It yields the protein CASSVAFGTFEQYF.

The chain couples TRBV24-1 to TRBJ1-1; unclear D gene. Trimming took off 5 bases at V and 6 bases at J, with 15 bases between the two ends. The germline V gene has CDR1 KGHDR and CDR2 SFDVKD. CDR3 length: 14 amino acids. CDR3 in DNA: TGTGCCACCAGTGCGCCGGGCCCCGGCCCTGAAGCTTTCTTT. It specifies CATSAPGPGPEAFF.

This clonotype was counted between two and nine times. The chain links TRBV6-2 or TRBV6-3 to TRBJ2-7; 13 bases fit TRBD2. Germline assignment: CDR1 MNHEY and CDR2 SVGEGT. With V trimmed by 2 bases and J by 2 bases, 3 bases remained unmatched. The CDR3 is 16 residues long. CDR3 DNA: TGTGCCAGCAGTTACGGACTAGCGGGAGATACCTACGAGCAGTACTTC. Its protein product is CASSYGLAGDTYEQYF.

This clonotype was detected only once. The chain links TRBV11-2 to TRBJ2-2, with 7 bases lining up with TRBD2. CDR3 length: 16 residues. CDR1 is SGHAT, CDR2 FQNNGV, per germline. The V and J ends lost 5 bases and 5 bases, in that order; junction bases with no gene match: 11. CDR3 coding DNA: TGTGCCAGCAGCCCCCTCCGGGGGGTAGGGACCGGGGAGCTGTTTTTT. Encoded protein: CASSPLRGVGTGELFF.

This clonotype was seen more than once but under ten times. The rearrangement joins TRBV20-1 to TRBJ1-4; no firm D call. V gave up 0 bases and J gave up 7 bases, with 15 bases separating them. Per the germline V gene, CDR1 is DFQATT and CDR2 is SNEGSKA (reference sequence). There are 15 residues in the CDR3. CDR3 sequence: CSARDHGFRGEKLFF. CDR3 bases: TGCAGTGCTAGAGATCACGGGTTCCGGGGTGAAAAACTGTTTTTT.

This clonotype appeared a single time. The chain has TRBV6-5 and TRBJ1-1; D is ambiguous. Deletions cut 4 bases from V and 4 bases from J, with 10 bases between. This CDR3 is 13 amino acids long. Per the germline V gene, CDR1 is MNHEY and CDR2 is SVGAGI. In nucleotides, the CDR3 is TGTGCCAGCAGTTCCCGGGAGGTCACTGAAGCTTTCTTT. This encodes CASSSREVTEAFF.

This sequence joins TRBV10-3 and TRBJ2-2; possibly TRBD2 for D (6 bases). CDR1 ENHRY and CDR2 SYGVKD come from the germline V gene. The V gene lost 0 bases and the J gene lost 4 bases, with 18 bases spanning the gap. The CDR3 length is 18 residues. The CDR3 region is CAISESGGVLRSTGELFF. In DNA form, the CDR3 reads TGTGCCATCAGTGAGTCAGGAGGGGTGTTAAGGAGCACCGGGGAGCTGTTTTTT.

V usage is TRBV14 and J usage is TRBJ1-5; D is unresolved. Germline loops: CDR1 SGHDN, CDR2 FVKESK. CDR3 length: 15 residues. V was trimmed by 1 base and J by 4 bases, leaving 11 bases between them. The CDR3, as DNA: TGTGCCAGCAGCCAAGGGGCAGGAGTTAATCAGCCCCAGCATTTT. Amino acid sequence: CASSQGAGVNQPQHF.

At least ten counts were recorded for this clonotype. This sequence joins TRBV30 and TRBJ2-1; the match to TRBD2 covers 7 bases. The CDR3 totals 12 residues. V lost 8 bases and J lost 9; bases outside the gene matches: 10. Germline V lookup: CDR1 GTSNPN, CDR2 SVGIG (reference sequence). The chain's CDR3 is CAGLVREVEQFF. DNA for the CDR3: TGTGCCGGGTTGGTTCGGGAGGTTGAGCAGTTCTTC.